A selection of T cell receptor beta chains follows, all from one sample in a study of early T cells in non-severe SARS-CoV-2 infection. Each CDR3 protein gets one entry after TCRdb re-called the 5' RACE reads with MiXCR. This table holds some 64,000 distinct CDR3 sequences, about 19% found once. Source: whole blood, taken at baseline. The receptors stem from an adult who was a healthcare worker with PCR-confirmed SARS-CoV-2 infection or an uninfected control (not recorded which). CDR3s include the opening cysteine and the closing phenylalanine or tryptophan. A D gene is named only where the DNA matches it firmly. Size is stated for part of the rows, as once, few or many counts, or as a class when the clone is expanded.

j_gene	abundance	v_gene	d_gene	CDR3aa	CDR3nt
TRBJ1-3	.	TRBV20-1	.	CRLDSGNTIYF	TGCAGATTAGACTCTGGAAACACCATATATTTT
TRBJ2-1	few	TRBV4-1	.	CASSQGVRGLSYNEQFF	TGCGCCAGCAGCCAAGGGGTCCGGGGCCTCTCCTACAATGAGCAGTTCTTC
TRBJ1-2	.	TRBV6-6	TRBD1	CASSPTGPHGYTF	TGTGCCAGCAGCCCGACAGGGCCCCATGGCTACACCTTC
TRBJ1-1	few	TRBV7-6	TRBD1	CASSHGTVGSLNTEAFF	TGTGCCAGCAGCCACGGGACAGTGGGGAGCTTGAACACTGAAGCTTTCTTT
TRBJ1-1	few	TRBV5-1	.	CASSPATNRATEAFF	TGCGCCAGCAGCCCCGCGACGAACAGGGCCACTGAAGCTTTCTTT
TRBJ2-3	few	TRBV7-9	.	CASSATSSTDTQYF	TGTGCCAGCAGCGCGACTTCTAGCACAGATACGCAGTATTTT
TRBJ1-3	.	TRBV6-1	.	CASRKGGGQYTIYF	TGTGCCAGCAGAAAGGGCGGCGGCCAGTACACCATATATTTT
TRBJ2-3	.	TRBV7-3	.	CASSFGSPTDTQYF	TGTGCCAGCAGCTTTGGGTCCCCCACAGATACGCAGTATTTT
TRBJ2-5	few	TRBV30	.	CAWRRLAASQYF	TGTGCCTGGAGGAGACTGGCAGCGTCCCAGTACTTC
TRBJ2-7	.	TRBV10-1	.	CASSPRDNGEQYF	TGCGCCAGCAGCCCCCGGGACAATGGCGAGCAGTACTTC
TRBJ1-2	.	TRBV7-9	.	CASSLLGETYGYTF	TGTGCCAGCAGCCTCCTGGGGGAGACATATGGCTACACCTTC
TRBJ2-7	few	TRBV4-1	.	CASSLPPAGGAGEQYF	TGCGCCAGCAGCCTTCCTCCTGCCGGGGGCGCGGGCGAGCAGTACTTC
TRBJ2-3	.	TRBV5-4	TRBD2	CASSTGTSVSTDTQYF	TGTGCCAGCAGCACCGGGACTAGCGTGAGCACAGATACGCAGTATTTT
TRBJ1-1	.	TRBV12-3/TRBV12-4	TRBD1	CASSSHRGRGTEAFF	TGTGCCAGCAGTTCTCACAGGGGGCGGGGGACTGAAGCTTTCTTT
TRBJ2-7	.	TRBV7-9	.	CASTQDGAYEQYF	TGTGCCAGCACCCAGGACGGTGCCTACGAGCAGTACTTC
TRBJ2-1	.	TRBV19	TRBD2	CASTGGSGYNEQFF	TGTGCCAGTACCGGCGGTAGCGGGTACAATGAGCAGTTCTTC
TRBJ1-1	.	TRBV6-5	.	CASGQGNTEAFF	TGTGCCAGCGGACAAGGGAACACTGAAGCTTTCTTT
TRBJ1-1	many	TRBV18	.	CASSPYAGENTEAFF	TGTGCCAGCTCACCATATGCGGGGGAGAACACTGAAGCTTTCTTT
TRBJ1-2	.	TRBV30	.	CAWARIPLRYTF	TGTGCCTGGGCCAGAATCCCCCTCCGCTACACCTTC
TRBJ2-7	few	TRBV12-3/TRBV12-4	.	CASSLMGTRTYEQYF	TGTGCCAGCAGTTTGATGGGAACCCGGACCTACGAGCAGTACTTC
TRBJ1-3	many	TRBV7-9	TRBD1	CASSRLLGGTGSGNTIYF	TGTGCCAGCAGCCGACTGCTTGGCGGGACAGGATCTGGAAACACCATATATTTT
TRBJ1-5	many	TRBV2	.	CASTAQSNQPQHF	TGTGCCAGCACCGCTCAGAGCAATCAGCCCCAGCATTTT
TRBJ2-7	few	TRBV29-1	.	CSVVNSGRAGEQYF	TGCAGCGTTGTTAACTCGGGCAGGGCTGGCGAGCAGTACTTC
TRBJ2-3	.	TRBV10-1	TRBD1	CASSERQGRKATQYF	TGCGCCAGCAGCGAGCGACAGGGGAGGAAAGCTACGCAGTATTTT
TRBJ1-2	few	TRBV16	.	CASSPDGVYGYTF	TGTGCCAGCAGCCCGGACGGAGTCTATGGCTACACCTTC
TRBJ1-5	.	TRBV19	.	CASSQGRQPQHF	TGTGCCAGTAGTCAGGGGCGTCAGCCCCAGCATTTT
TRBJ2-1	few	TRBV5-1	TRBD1	CASSRSGTGLENEQFF	TGCGCCAGCAGCCGATCCGGGACAGGGTTGGAGAATGAGCAGTTCTTC
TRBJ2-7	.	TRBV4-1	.	CASSQVQGTHEQYF	TGCGCCAGCAGCCAAGTCCAGGGCACTCACGAGCAGTACTTC
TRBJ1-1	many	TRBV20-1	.	CSGWVREKAFF	TGCAGTGGGTGGGTGAGAGAGAAAGCTTTCTTT
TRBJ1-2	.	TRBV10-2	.	CASSGLVGRRNYGYTF	TGCGCCAGCAGTGGCCTAGTTGGGCGGCGTAACTATGGCTACACCTTC
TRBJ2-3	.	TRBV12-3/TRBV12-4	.	CASSLALLGFRDHSTDTQYF	TGTGCCAGCAGTTTAGCGTTGTTGGGGTTTCGGGACCATAGCACAGATACGCAGTATTTT
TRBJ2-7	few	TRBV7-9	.	CASSNQGWHEQYF	TGTGCCAGCAGCAATCAGGGGTGGCACGAGCAGTACTTC
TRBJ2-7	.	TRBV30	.	CAWETNRAYEQYF	TGTGCCTGGGAAACGAACAGGGCCTACGAGCAGTACTTC
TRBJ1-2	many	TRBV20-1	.	CSARAGQGYTF	TGCAGTGCTAGAGCGGGGCAGGGCTACACCTTC
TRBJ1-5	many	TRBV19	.	CASSITQEPQHF	TGTGCCAGTAGTATAACTCAGGAGCCCCAGCATTTT
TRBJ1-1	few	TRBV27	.	CASSLSEDHTEAFF	TGTGCCAGCAGTTTGTCCGAGGATCACACTGAAGCTTTCTTT
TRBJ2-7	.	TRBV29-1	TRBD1	CSVCTGGNYEQYF	TGCAGCGTTTGCACAGGGGGCAACTACGAGCAGTACTTC
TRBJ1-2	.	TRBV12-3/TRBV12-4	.	CASSPMGGPDGYTF	TGTGCCAGCAGCCCTATGGGGGGGCCGGATGGCTACACCTTC
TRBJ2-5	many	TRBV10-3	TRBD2	CAISPSRGGKETQYF	TGTGCCATCAGTCCCTCACGGGGGGGCAAAGAGACCCAGTACTTC
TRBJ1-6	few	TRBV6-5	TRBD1	CASSYTTPQGGLHF	TGTGCCAGCAGTTACACCACCCCCCAGGGGGGATTACACTTT
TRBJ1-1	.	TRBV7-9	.	CASRTPGHTEAFF	TGTGCCAGCAGAACACCGGGGCACACTGAAGCTTTCTTT
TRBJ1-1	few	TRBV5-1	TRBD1	CASSLALDRADEAFF	TGCGCCAGCAGCCTAGCCTTGGACAGGGCGGATGAAGCTTTCTTT
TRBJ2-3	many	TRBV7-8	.	CASSLTPAEDTQYF	TGTGCCAGCAGCTTAACCCCAGCGGAGGATACGCAGTATTTT
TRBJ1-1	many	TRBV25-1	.	CASSAGYTEAFF	TGTGCCAGCAGTGCTGGGTACACTGAAGCTTTCTTT
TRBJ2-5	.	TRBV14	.	CASSPQQETQYF	TGTGCCAGCAGCCCCCAACAAGAGACCCAGTACTTC
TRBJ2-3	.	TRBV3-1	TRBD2	CASSRLAGASTDTQYF	TGTGCCAGCAGCCGACTAGCGGGGGCTAGCACAGATACGCAGTATTTT
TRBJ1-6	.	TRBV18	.	CASSPGAWKSPLHF	TGTGCCAGCTCACCAGGGGCTTGGAAATCACCCCTCCACTTT